This T cell receptor beta chain originates from a study of OX40 agonist ivuxolimab in advanced cancers. Background on the study: Patients took ivuxolimab, an agonistic anti-OX40 (CD134) antibody. Patients achieving partial responses numbered three: one hepatocellular carcinoma case and two cutaneous melanoma cases.

In germline, CDR1 is SGHRS, CDR2 YFSETQ. Losses at the gene ends were 4 bases for V and 2 bases for J; bases not matched to a gene: 8. The CDR3 is made up of 15 amino acids. A single count supports this clone. The antigen remains unidentified. The method was immunoSEQ multiplex PCR; TCRdb's version includes in-frame clones alone and lacks a portion of them. The table lists fewer than 70,000 clones, roughly 87% of them singletons. Whole-study findings and limits: Fewer expanded clones were found on average in CD4+ than in CD8+ T cells.

This clonotype was obtained from an adult with an advanced solid tumor such as melanoma, head and neck, liver or kidney cancer. This chain uses TRBV5-1 with TRBJ1-2, with TRBD1 matching over 7 bases. The sequences come from CD4+ or CD8+ T cells sorted from blood, collected in a trial of the OX40 agonist ivuxolimab. The CDR3 region is CASSPRQGLNYGYTF. CDR3 bases: TGCGCCAGCAGCCCCCGACAGGGATTGAACTATGGCTACACCTTC.